Listed below are T cell receptor beta chains from one sample, sequenced in a study of blood T cell repertoires in COVID-19. Sequenced by immunoSEQ multiplex PCR; TCRdb stores in-frame clones only, minus some. This sample has 200,000 to 300,000 clones, with 88% found just once. The sample was peripheral blood. The origin of the receptors is a man aged 60 to 69 who had recovered from COVID-19. Each CDR3 is given with its conserved first and last residue. A D gene is named only where the DNA matches it firmly. A clone size is listed for some rows: how often the clone was seen (once, few, many), or a class if it is expanded.

D gene	V gene	J gene	clone size	CDR3 DNA	CDR3 protein
-	TRBV3-1/TRBV3-2	TRBJ2-3	-	TGTGCCAGCAGCCGAGGACCGGGGGGCGGGGATACGCAGTATTTT	CASSRGPGGGDTQYF
-	TRBV21-1	TRBJ2-3	few	TGTGCCAGCAGCTCCCCGAGGGGGTGCGACTTCACAGATACGCAGTATTTT	CASSSPRGCDFTDTQYF
-	TRBV18	TRBJ1-1	-	TGTGCCAGCTCACTGCAACAGGGTGGGACTGAAGCTTTCTTT	CASSLQQGGTEAFF
-	TRBV21-1	TRBJ2-2	-	TGTGCCAGCAGCAAATGGAGGGGAACCGGGGAGCTGTTTTTT	CASSKWRGTGELFF
-	TRBV3-1/TRBV3-2	TRBJ2-2	-	TGTGCCAGCAGCCAATTCCCAGGGGGGGAGCTGTTTTTT	CASSQFPGGELFF
TRBD2	TRBV25-1	TRBJ2-1	-	TGTGCCACTAATATGGGTAGCGGGGCGTATGAGCAGTTCTTC	CATNMGSGAYEQFF
TRBD2	TRBV6-5	TRBJ2-1	-	TGTGCCAGCAGTTACTCTGGACTAGAGGAAGGCAATGAGCAGTTCTTC	CASSYSGLEEGNEQFF
-	TRBV5-1	TRBJ2-3	once	TGCGCCAGCAGCCAGACAGCAACTAGCACAGATACGCAGTATTTT	CASSQTATSTDTQYF
-	TRBV9	TRBJ1-1	-	TGTGCCAGCAGCGTAGGTCACAGGGTGAGGACTGAAGCTTTCTTT	CASSVGHRVRTEAFF
TRBD2	TRBV19	TRBJ2-1	-	TGTGCCAGTAGAATTAGCGGGGGGGCCGTCTCGAATGAGCAGTTCTTC	CASRISGGAVSNEQFF
-	TRBV6-5	TRBJ1-1	-	TGTGCCAGCAGTTCTTTACTCGAAGCTTTCTTT	CASSSLLEAFF
TRBD2	TRBV10-2	TRBJ2-1	-	TGCGCCAGCAATATACTAGCGGGGGGTGGTGAGCAGTTCTTC	CASNILAGGGEQFF
-	TRBV19	TRBJ1-1	-	TGTGCCAGTGGAAACACCGGGGTTGAAGCTTTCTTT	CASGNTGVEAFF
TRBD2	TRBV6-2/TRBV6-3	TRBJ2-1	-	TGTGCCAGCAGTTACCGAAGCGGGGGCTACAATGAGCAGTTCTTC	CASSYRSGGYNEQFF
-	TRBV5-1	TRBJ1-1	-	TGCGCCAGCAGCGGAGGGACGAACACTGAAGCTTTCTTT	CASSGGTNTEAFF
-	TRBV12-3/TRBV12-4	TRBJ1-4	-	TGTGCCAGCAGCCCAGCCCGGCAGGTAGAACTGTTTTTT	CASSPARQVELFF
-	TRBV27	TRBJ1-4	-	TGTGCCAGCAGTCAGGGTGAAAAACTGTTTTTT	CASSQGEKLFF
TRBD2	TRBV5-1	TRBJ2-5	-	TGCGCCAGCAGCCCCCAGACTAGCGGGGAAGAGACCCAGTACTTC	CASSPQTSGEETQYF
TRBD2	TRBV19	TRBJ2-1	-	TGTGCCAGTAGTATACAGCGGGGCCGCTCCTACAATGAGCAGTTCTTC	CASSIQRGRSYNEQFF
-	TRBV12-3/TRBV12-4	TRBJ1-4	few	TGTGCCAGCAGTCCTTACAGGGCTGAAAAACTGTTTTTT	CASSPYRAEKLFF
-	TRBV6-5	TRBJ1-5	-	TGTGCCAGCAGTTACTGGCCTTATAGCAATCAGCCCCAGCATTTT	CASSYWPYSNQPQHF